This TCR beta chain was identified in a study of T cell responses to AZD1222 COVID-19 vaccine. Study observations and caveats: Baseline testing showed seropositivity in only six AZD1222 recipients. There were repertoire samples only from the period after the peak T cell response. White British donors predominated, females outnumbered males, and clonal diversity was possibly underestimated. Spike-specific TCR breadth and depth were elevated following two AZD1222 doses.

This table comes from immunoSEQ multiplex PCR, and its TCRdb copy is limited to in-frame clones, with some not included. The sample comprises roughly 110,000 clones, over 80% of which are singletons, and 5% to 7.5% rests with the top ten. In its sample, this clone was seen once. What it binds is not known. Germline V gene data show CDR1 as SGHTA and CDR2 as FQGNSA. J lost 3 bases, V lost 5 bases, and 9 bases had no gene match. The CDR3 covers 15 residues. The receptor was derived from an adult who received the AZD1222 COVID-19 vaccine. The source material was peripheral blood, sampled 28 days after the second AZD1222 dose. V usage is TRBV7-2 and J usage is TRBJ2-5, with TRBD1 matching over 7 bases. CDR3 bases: TGTGCCAGCAGCCCGGCATCACAGGGGAAAGAGACCCAGTACTTC. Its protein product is CASSPASQGKETQYF.